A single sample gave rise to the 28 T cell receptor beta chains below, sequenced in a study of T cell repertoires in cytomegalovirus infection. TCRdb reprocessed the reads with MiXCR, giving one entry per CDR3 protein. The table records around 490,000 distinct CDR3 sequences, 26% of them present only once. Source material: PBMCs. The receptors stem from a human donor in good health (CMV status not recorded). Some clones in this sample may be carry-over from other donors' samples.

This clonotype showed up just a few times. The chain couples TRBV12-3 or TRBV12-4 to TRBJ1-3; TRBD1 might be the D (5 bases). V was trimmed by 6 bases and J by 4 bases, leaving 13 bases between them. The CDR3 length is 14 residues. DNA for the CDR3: TGTGCCAGCAGCCTCAGGGTCGCCGGAAACACCATATATTTT. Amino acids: CASSLRVAGNTIYF.

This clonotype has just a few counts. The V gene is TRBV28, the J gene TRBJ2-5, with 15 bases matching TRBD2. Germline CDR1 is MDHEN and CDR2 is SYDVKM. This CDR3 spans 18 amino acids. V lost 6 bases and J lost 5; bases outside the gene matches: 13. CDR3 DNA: TGTGCCAGCAGCTCACGACCGGGACTAGCGGGAGGTCGGGAGACCCAGTACTTC. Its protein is CASSSRPGLAGGRETQYF.

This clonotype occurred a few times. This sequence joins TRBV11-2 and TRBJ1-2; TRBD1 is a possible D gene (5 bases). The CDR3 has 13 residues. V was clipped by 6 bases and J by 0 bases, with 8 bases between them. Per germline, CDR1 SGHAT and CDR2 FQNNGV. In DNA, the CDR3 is TGTGCCAGCAGAAAGACAGCTAACTATGGCTACACCTTC. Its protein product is CASRKTANYGYTF.

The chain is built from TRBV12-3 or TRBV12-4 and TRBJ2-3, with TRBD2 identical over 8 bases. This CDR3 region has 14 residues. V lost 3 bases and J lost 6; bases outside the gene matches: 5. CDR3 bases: TGTGCCAGCAGTTTCCGTTCGGGAGGGGATACGCAGTATTTT. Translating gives CASSFRSGGDTQYF.

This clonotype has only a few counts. For the CDR3, the DNA is TGTGCCAGCAGCTCCAGGAGGGTTCATTCACCCCTCCACTTT. Residues: CASSSRRVHSPLHF. This sequence joins TRBV27 and TRBJ1-6, with D hard to call. The V and J ends lost 6 bases and 8 bases respectively, with 14 bases between them. This CDR3 contains 14 residues. Per the germline V gene, CDR1 is MNHEY and CDR2 is SMNVEV (reference sequence).

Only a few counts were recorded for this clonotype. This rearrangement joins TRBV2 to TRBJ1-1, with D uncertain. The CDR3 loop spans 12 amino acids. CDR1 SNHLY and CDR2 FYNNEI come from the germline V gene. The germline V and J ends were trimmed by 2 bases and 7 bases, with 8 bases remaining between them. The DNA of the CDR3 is TGTGCCAGCAGTGAAAGGCCAGATGAAGCTTTCTTT. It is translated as CASSERPDEAFF.

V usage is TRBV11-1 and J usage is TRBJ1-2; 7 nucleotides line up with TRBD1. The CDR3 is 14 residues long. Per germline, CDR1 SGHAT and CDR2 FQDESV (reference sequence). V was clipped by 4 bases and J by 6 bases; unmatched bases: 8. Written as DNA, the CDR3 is TGTGCCAGCAGCTCTCGACAGGGTTGGGATGGCTACACCTTC. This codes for CASSSRQGWDGYTF.

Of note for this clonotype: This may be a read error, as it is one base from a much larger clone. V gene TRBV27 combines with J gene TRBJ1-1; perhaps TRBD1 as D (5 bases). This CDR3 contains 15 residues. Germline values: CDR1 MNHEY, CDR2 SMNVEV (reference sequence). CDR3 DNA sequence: TGTGCCAGCAGTTTACGGTCCGGTGGCGGGACTGAAGCTTTGTTT. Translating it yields CASSLRSGGGTEALF.

CDR3 residues: CASSLEGRRNQPQHF. CDR3 DNA: TGTGCCAGCAGCTTAGAGGGTCGCCGGAATCAGCCCCAGCATTTT. V gene TRBV11-2 combines with J gene TRBJ1-5; D remains unclear. From germline, CDR1 is SGHAT and CDR2 FQNNGV. The CDR3 has 15 residues. V was pared by 0 bases and J by 4 bases, with 10 bases between.

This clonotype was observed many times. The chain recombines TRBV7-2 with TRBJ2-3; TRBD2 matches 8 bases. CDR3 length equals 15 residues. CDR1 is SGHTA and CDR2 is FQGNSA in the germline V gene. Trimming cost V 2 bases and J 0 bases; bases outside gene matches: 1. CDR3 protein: CASSLTSGSTDTQYF. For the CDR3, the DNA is TGTGCCAGCAGCTTAACTAGCGGTAGCACAGATACGCAGTATTTT.

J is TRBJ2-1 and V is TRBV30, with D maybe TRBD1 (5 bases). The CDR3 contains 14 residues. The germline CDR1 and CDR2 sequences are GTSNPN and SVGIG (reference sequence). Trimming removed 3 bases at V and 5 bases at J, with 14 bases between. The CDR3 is CAWSSGINHNEQFF. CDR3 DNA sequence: TGTGCCTGGAGCTCAGGGATAAACCACAATGAGCAGTTCTTC.

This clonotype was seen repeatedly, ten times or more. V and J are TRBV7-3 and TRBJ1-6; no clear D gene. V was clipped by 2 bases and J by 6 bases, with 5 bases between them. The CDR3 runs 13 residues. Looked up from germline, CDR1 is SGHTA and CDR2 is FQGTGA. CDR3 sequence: CASSLGVNSPLHF. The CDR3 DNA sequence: TGTGCCAGCAGCTTAGGCGTTAATTCACCCCTCCACTTT.

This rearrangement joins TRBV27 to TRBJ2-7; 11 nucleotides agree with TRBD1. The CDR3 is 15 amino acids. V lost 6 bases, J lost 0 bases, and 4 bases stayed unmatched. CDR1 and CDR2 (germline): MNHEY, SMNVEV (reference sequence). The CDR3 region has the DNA TGTGCCAGCAGGCCGGGACAGGGGGTCTCCTACGAGCAGTACGTC. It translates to CASRPGQGVSYEQYV.

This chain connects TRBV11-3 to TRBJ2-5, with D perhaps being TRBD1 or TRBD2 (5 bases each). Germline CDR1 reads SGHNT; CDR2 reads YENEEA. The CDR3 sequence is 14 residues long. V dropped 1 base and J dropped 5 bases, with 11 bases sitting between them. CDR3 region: CASSLVGWGETQYF. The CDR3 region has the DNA TGTGCCAGCAGCTTAGTGGGCTGGGGGGAGACCCAGTACTTC.

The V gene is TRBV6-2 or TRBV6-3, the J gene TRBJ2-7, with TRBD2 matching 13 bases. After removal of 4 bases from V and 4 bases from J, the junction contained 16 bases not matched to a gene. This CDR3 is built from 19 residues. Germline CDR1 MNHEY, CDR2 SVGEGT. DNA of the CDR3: TGTGCCAGCAGTTCTTTCTCACCCGGGACTAGCGGGATTCGGTACGAGCAGTACGTC. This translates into CASSSFSPGTSGIRYEQYV.

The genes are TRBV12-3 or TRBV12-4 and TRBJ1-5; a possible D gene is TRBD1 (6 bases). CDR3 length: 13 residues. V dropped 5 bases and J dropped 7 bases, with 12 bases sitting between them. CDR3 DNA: TGTGCCAGCAGTCTTCAGGGGAGCCAGCCCCAGCATTTT. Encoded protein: CASSLQGSQPQHF.

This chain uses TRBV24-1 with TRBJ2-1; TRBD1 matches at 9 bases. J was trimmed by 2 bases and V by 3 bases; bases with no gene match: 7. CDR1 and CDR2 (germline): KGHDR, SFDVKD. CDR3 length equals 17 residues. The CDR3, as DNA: TGTGCCACCAGTGATGCTCGGGGACAGGGAACCTACAATGAGCAGTTCTTC. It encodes CATSDARGQGTYNEQFF.

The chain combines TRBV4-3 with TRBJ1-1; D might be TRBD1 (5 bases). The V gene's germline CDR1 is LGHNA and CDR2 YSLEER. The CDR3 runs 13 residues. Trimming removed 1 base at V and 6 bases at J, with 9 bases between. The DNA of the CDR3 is TGCGCCAGCAGCCAAGGGCGGGGACCTGAAGCTTTCTTT. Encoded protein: CASSQGRGPEAFF.

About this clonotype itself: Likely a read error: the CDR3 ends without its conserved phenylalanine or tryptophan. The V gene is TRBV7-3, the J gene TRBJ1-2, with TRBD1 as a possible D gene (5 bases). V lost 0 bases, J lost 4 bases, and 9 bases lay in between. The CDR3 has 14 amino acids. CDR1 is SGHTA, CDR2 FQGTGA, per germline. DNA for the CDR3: TGTGCCAGCAGCTTAACAGGGGCGACCTATGGCTACACCATC. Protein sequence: CASSLTGATYGYTI.

In DNA form, the CDR3 reads TGTGCCAGTAGGCTCAGACTAGCAACAGATACGCAGTATTTT. It codes for CASRLRLATDTQYF. This chain joins TRBV19 and TRBJ2-3; 7 positions match TRBD2. The CDR3 has 14 amino acids. V lost 6 bases, J lost 3 bases, and 6 bases stayed unmatched. The germline CDR1 and CDR2 sequences are LNHDA and SQIVND (reference sequence).

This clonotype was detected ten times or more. CDR3 sequence reads: CASSTAGTSVNEQFF. The CDR3 region has the DNA TGTGCCAGCAGTACTGCCGGGACTAGCGTCAATGAGCAGTTCTTC. The J gene is TRBJ2-1, the V gene TRBV6-4; 10 bases fit TRBD2. Germline CDR1 is MRHNA and CDR2 is SNTAGT. V lost 5 bases to trimming and J lost 6 bases; unmatched junction nucleotides: 7. The CDR3 consists of 15 residues.

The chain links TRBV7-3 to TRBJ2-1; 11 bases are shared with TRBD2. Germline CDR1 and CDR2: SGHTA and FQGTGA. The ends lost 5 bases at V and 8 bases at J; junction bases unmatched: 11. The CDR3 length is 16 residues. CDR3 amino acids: CASSIDSGRAVDEQFF. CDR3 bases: TGTGCCAGCAGCATCGATAGCGGGAGGGCCGTCGATGAGCAGTTCTTC.

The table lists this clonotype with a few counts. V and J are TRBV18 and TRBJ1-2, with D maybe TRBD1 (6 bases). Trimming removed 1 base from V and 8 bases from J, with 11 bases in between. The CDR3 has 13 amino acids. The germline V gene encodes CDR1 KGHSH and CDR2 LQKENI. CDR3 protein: CASSPRKGEGYTF. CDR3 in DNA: TGTGCCAGCTCACCACGTAAGGGGGAAGGCTACACCTTC.

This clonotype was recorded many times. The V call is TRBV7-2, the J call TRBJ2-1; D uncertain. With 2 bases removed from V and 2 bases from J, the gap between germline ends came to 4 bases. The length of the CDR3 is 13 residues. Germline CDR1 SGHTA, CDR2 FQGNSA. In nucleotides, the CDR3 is TGTGCCAGCAGCTTATCCCCCTACAATGAGCAGTTCTTC. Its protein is CASSLSPYNEQFF.

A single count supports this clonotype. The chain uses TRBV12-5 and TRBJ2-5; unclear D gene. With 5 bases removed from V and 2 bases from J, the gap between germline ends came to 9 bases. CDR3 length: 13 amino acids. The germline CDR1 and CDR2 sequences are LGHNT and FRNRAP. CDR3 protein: CASGRLPQETQYF. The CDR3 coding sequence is TGTGCTAGTGGTAGGTTACCGCAAGAGACCCAGTACTTC.

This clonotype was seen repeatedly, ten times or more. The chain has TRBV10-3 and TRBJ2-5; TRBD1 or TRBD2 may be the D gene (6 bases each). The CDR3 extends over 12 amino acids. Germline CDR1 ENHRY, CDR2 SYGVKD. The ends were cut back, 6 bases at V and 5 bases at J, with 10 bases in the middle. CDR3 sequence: CAISGGLETQYF. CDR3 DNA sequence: TGTGCCATCAGCGGGGGCCTGGAGACCCAGTACTTC.

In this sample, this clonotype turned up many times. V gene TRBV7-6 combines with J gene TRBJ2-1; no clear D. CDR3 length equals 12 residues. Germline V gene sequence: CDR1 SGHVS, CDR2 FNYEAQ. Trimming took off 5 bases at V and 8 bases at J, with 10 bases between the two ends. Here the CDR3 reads CASSSARDEQFF. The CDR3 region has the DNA TGTGCCAGCAGCAGCGCAAGGGATGAGCAGTTCTTC.

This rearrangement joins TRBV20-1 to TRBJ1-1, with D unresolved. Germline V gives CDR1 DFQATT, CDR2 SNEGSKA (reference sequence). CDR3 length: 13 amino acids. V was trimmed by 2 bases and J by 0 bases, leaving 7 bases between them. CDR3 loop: CSARLGMNTEAFF. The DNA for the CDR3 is TGCAGTGCTAGACTGGGAATGAACACTGAAGCTTTCTTT.